Each of the 17 T cell receptor beta chains below was sequenced from the same sample in a study of T-cell reconstitution after alpha-beta-depleted transplantation in children (dated by TCRdb to 2015 to 2016). The treatment or condition label, read with the paper, signifies: allogeneic hematopoietic cell transplantation with graft depleted of TCRalphabeta T cells and CD19 B cells. The library was produced with PCR. The data were produced on an Illumina HiSeq 2500. To normalize quantification of the TCRbeta repertoire, the TCR libraries were built with molecular barcoding that relied on unique molecular identifiers. TCRdb ran its own pipeline on the public reads, namely fastp trimming at Q25 and MiXCR clone calling, and kept in-frame beta chains. Rows are combined by CDR3 protein, so each entry shows the most common genes and DNA. Present in this sample are 500,000 to 650,000 distinct CDR3 sequences, about an eighth of which were seen just once. About 15% of the sample rests with the top ten.

Specimen: PBMCs, mostly from graft donor cells, collected 180 days after TCRalphabeta/CD19-depleted stem cell transplant. The receptors were sampled from a female patient younger than 10 who had a stem cell transplant for aplastic anemia, so the T cells may come from the graft donor.

V is TRBV7-8 and J is TRBJ2-7, with TRBD1 matching over 9 bases. Trimming removed 4 bases from V and 5 bases from J; junction bases left unmatched: 6. CDR1 is SGHVS, CDR2 FQNEAQ, per germline. There are 14 residues in the CDR3. The CDR3: CASSSWTGEDEQYF. In DNA form, the CDR3 reads TGTGCCAGCAGCTCTTGGACAGGGGAGGACGAGCAGTACTTC.

This clonotype was seen a handful of times. The V call is TRBV6-2 or TRBV6-3, the J call TRBJ2-2; 10 nucleotides match TRBD2. J lost 3 bases, V lost 7 bases, and 5 bases had no gene match. Germline CDR1 and CDR2: MNHEY and SVGEGT. This CDR3 contains 15 residues. The CDR3 loop is CASTRSGRYTGELFF. The CDR3, as DNA: TGTGCCAGCACCCGTAGCGGGAGGTACACCGGGGAGCTGTTTTTT.

The sample holds a few counts of this clonotype. The chain links TRBV30 to TRBJ2-1; D unresolved. The CDR3 spans 12 residues. Trimming left V 0 bases short and J 15 bases short, with 15 bases between. Per the germline V gene, CDR1 is GTSNPN and CDR2 is SVGIG (reference sequence). In DNA form, the CDR3 reads TGTGCCTGGAGTGTGAGTCGGGCCGGTGGGTTCTTC. This sequence encodes CAWSVSRAGGFF.

The V gene is TRBV7-2, the J gene TRBJ2-3; TRBD1 might be the D (6 bases). Between the trimmed V and J ends, which lost 5 bases and 2 bases, there was a span of 17 bases. Germline V CDR1 and CDR2: SGHTA, FQGNSA. There are 16 residues in the CDR3. The CDR3 nucleotides read TGTGCCAGCAGCACGGGACACACAATTCCCACAGATACGCAGTATTTT. This translates into CASSTGHTIPTDTQYF.

This clonotype appeared a few times. In DNA, the CDR3 is TGTGCCAGCAGTCGGCGGTTGGCGGCTCAAGAGACCCAGTACTTC. It is translated as CASSRRLAAQETQYF. J is TRBJ2-5 and V is TRBV12-3 or TRBV12-4, with unresolved D. CDR3 size: 15 residues. Trimming removed 5 bases from V and 2 bases from J, with 15 bases in between.

The J gene is TRBJ2-1, the V gene TRBV28, with a weak D call TRBD1 (5 bases). CDR1 is MDHEN, CDR2 SYDVKM, per germline. CDR3 length: 15 amino acids. V dropped 1 base and J dropped 2 bases, with 9 bases sitting between them. For the CDR3, the DNA is TGTGCCAGCAGTTTATTTCAGGGTCCCTACAATGAGCAGTTCTTC. This gives the protein CASSLFQGPYNEQFF.

The chain recombines TRBV18 with TRBJ2-4; the match to TRBD1 covers 9 bases. CDR1 and CDR2 (germline): KGHSH, LQKENI. V lost 3 bases to trimming and J lost 0 bases; unmatched junction nucleotides: 9. The CDR3 runs to 18 residues. CDR3 region: CASSPRDRVILAKNIQYF. In nucleotides, the CDR3 is TGTGCCAGCTCACCCCGGGACAGGGTAATACTAGCCAAAAACATTCAGTACTTC.

This clonotype was found a few times. The junction departs from the called germline gene at one end, perhaps through a read error. The J gene is TRBJ2-6, the V gene TRBV29-1, with D tentatively TRBD1 (5 bases). This CDR3 is built from 13 residues. CDR1 is SQVTM, CDR2 ANQGSEA, per germline. The CDR3: CSVDSSGANGLTF. The CDR3 nucleotides are TGCAGCGTTGATAGCTCTGGGGCCAACGGCCTGACTTTC.

The gene calls are TRBV4-2 and TRBJ1-3; 7 positions agree with TRBD1. CDR1 LGHNA and CDR2 YNFKEQ come from the germline V gene. The trim removed 4 bases at V and 3 bases at J, leaving 9 bases unmatched. CDR3 size: 16 residues. CDR3 in DNA: TGTGCCAGCAGCCGTCGACACAGGGACAGTGGAAACACCATATATTTT. Its translation is CASSRRHRDSGNTIYF.

The chain joins TRBV7-9 to TRBJ2-7; 8 bases map to TRBD2. V was clipped by 4 bases and J by 5 bases; unmatched bases: 13. Germline V gene data show CDR1 as SEHNR and CDR2 as FQNEAQ (reference sequence). The CDR3 consists of 16 residues. The CDR3 DNA is TGTGCCAGCAGCTCCCAACTGGGACTAGGGGCGGACGAGCAGTACGTC. Protein: CASSSQLGLGADEQYV.

The rearrangement uses TRBV9 and TRBJ2-5, with unresolved D. V lost 4 bases and J lost 0, with 19 bases in between. From germline, CDR1 is SGDLS and CDR2 YYNGEE. This CDR3 has 17 residues. The CDR3 sequence: CASSPALLSGYQETQYF. The CDR3 DNA is TGTGCCAGCAGCCCTGCCCTTCTTTCCGGGTACCAAGAGACCCAGTACTTC.

The chain is built from TRBV6-2 or TRBV6-3 and TRBJ2-7, with TRBD2 matching over 10 bases. CDR3 length equals 15 residues. J gave up 7 bases and V 7 bases, and 13 bases lay outside the gene matches. Germline lookup yields CDR1 MNHEY and CDR2 SVGEGT. The CDR3 sequence is CASKQTGLAGAEQYF. CDR3 bases: TGTGCCAGCAAACAAACGGGGCTAGCGGGAGCTGAGCAGTACTTC.

In regard to this clonotype: One end of the junction is discordant with germline, which a read error may explain. The V gene is TRBV25-1, the J gene TRBJ2-7; TRBD1 matches at 7 bases. The germline CDR1 and CDR2 sequences are MGHDK and SYGVNS. CDR3 length equals 13 residues. CDR3: CASIGDSSYEQYF. In DNA form, the CDR3 reads TGTGCCAGCATCGGGGACAGCTCCTATGAGCAGTACTTC.

The chain recombines TRBV5-1 with TRBJ2-5; no clear D. The CDR3 is made up of 15 amino acids. Germline values: CDR1 SGHRS, CDR2 YFSETQ. V was trimmed by 0 bases and J by 5 bases, leaving 14 bases between them. CDR3 sequence: CASSLVGIPLETQYF. CDR3 nucleotides: TGCGCCAGCAGCTTGGTGGGAATTCCTCTGGAGACCCAGTACTTC.

This clonotype was detected only a few times. The rearrangement uses TRBV7-9 and TRBJ2-5; D perhaps matches TRBD1 (6 bases). The CDR3 has 15 amino acids. V gave up 0 bases and J gave up 5 bases, with 13 bases separating them. From germline, CDR1 is SEHNR and CDR2 FQNEAQ (reference sequence). Here the CDR3 DNA reads TGTGCCAGCAGCTTAGCACAGGGTGTGGGGGAGACCCAGTACTTC. This translates into CASSLAQGVGETQYF.

This chain joins TRBV5-1 and TRBJ1-1; TRBD1 aligns across 11 bases. Germline CDR1 SGHRS, CDR2 YFSETQ. V trimming: 3 bases; J trimming: 5 bases; junction bases outside the gene matches: 15. The CDR3 consists of 18 residues. The CDR3 region is CASSWTGGPPEGKTEAFF. CDR3 bases: TGCGCCAGCAGCTGGACAGGGGGCCCCCCGGAAGGAAAGACTGAAGCTTTCTTT.

CDR3 sequence reads: CASSLSPGGRLHEQYF. CDR3 DNA sequence: TGTGCCAGCAGTTTATCGCCCGGCGGTAGACTCCACGAGCAGTACTTC. This chain links TRBV28 with TRBJ2-7, with D uncertain. There are 16 residues in the CDR3. The germline V and J ends were trimmed by 1 base and 5 bases, with 18 bases remaining between them. The V gene's germline CDR1 is MDHEN and CDR2 SYDVKM.